This T cell receptor (beta chain) emerged from a study of T cells after yellow fever vaccination. TCRdb reanalysed the 5' RACE reads using MiXCR and keeps one entry per CDR3 protein. The sample lists just under 600,000 distinct CDR3 sequences; roughly 12% were seen once. Germline-derived CDR1 and CDR2 are SGDLS and YYNGEE. The CDR3 extends over 18 amino acids. Trimming took 4 bases from V and 5 from J; bases not matched to a gene: 16. The input for sequencing was PBMCs, taken on the day of the yellow fever booster vaccination. The chain recombines TRBV9 with TRBJ2-5, with 11 nucleotides matching TRBD2. This clonotype was obtained from a man aged 25-45 years who received the YFV17D yellow fever vaccine. CDR3 loop: CASSFHAGTSGAKETQYF. The CDR3 DNA is TGTGCCAGCAGCTTCCACGCGGGGACTAGCGGAGCTAAGGAGACCCAGTACTTC.